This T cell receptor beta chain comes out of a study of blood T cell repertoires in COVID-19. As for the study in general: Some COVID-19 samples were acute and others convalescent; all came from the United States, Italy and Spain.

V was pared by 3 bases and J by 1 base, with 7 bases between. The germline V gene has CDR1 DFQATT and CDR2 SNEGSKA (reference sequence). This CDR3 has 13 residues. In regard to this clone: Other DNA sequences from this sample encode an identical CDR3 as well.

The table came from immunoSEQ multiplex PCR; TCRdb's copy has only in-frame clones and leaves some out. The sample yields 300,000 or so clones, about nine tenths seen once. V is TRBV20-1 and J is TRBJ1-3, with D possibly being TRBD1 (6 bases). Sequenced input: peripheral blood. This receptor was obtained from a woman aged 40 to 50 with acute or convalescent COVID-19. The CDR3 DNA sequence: TGCAGTGCTAGTACAGGGTCTGGAAACACCATATATTTT. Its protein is CSASTGSGNTIYF.